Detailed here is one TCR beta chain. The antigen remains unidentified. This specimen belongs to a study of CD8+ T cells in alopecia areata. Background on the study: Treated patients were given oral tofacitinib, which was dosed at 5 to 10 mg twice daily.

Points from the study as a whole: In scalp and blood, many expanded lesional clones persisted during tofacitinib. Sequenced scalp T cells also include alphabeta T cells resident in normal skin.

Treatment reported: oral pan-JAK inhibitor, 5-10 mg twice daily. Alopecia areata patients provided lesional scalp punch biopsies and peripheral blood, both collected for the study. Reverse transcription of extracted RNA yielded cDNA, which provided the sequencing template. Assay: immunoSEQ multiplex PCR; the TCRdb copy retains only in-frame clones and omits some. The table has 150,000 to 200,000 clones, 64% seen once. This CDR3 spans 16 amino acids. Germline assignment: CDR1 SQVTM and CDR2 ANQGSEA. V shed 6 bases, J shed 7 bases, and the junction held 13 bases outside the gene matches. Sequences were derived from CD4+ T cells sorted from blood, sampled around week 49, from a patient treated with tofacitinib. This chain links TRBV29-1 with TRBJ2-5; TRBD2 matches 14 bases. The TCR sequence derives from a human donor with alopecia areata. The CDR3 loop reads CSVLSTSGGVQGTQYF. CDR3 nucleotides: TGCAGCGTCCTTTCGACTAGCGGGGGGGTGCAGGGGACCCAGTACTTC.